The 19 T cell receptor beta chains presented below share a single source sample, sequenced in a study of PD-1 blockade in classical Hodgkin lymphoma. Indicated time point: cycle 4 day 1 (C4D1), after about 6 weeks of nivolumab. Relapse was seen in all patients after autologous stem cell transplantation, and brentuximab vedotin exposure was variable. Produced via immunoSEQ multiplex PCR; TCRdb's table is partial and in-frame only. The table lists around 92,000 clones, over 80% of them singletons. This specimen consisted of peripheral blood mononuclear cells (PBMCs), obtained before the fourth cycle of nivolumab. Receptors originate from a human donor with classical Hodgkin lymphoma.

This chain links TRBV5-1 with TRBJ2-7; D ambiguous. The germline gives CDR1 SGHRS, CDR2 YFSETQ. The CDR3 has 15 amino acids. Trimming stripped 1 base from V and 6 bases from J, with 17 bases between. DNA for the CDR3: TGCGCCAGCAGCTTGACCCCATCCCCTAAGGGCGAGCAGTACTTC. Translation: CASSLTPSPKGEQYF.

This chain uses TRBV6-1 with TRBJ2-3; TRBD2 matches 8 bases. V gave up 8 bases and J gave up 3 bases; unmatched junction bases: 4. The CDR3 is 13 amino acids. Germline V gene sequence: CDR1 MNHNS, CDR2 SASEGT. The CDR3 region has the DNA TGTGCCAGCGGGGGCGGGGGGACAGATACGCAGTATTTT. This gives the protein CASGGGGTDTQYF.

The chain combines TRBV5-1 with TRBJ1-1, with D uncertain. The V end lost 2 bases, the J end lost 2 bases, and 10 bases lay between the germline ends. CDR3 size: 14 residues. Germline V gives CDR1 SGHRS, CDR2 YFSETQ. The CDR3 nucleotides are TGCGCCAGCAGCTTAGACGGATCCAACACTGAAGCTTTCTTT. Amino acids: CASSLDGSNTEAFF.

This clone has a handful of counts. The chain links TRBV7-2 to TRBJ1-1; D remains ambiguous. Germline V CDR1 and CDR2: SGHTA, FQGNSA. The V gene lost 1 base and the J gene lost 1 base, with 7 bases spanning the gap. This CDR3 comprises 14 residues. The CDR3 loop is CASSLVGPNTEAFF. CDR3 DNA sequence: TGTGCCAGCAGCTTAGTCGGCCCGAACACTGAAGCTTTCTTT.

This clone was seen more than once but under ten times. The J gene is TRBJ2-2, the V gene TRBV30; 8 nucleotides agree with TRBD1. Germline CDR1 and CDR2: GTSNPN and SVGIG (reference sequence). This CDR3 is 15 amino acids long. Germline trimming cut 2 bases from V and 1 base from J; bases unmatched to any gene: 3. CDR3 sequence (DNA): TGTGCCTGGAGTCGACAGGGGCGGAACACCGGGGAGCTGTTTTTT. Translation gives CAWSRQGRNTGELFF.

This sequence joins TRBV5-1 and TRBJ2-7; a weak D match, TRBD2 (5 bases). This CDR3 has 14 amino acids. V lost 2 bases and J 1 base, leaving 10 bases between the germline ends. In germline, CDR1 is SGHRS, CDR2 YFSETQ. This CDR3 is CASSLPPGSYEQYF. For the CDR3, the DNA is TGCGCCAGCAGCTTACCCCCGGGGTCCTACGAGCAGTACTTC.

The V and J genes are TRBV10-3 and TRBJ2-5; D might be TRBD1 or TRBD2, each matching 6 bases. Germline CDR1 is ENHRY and CDR2 is SYGVKD. The CDR3 has 17 amino acids. V dropped 3 bases and J dropped 5 bases, with 22 bases sitting between them. The CDR3 coding sequence is TGTGCCATCAGTGACCCCGGGACCGCTTTAGGGGGGGAGACCCAGTACTTC. Its translation: CAISDPGTALGGETQYF.

V gene TRBV15 combines with J gene TRBJ1-2; 9 bases agree with TRBD1. The germline V gene has CDR1 LNHNV and CDR2 YYDKDF (reference sequence). V gave up 5 bases and J gave up 6 bases; unmatched junction bases: 10. This CDR3 comprises 15 residues. The CDR3 loop is CATSRPGTGLHGYTF. The CDR3, as DNA: TGTGCCACCAGCCGTCCCGGGACAGGGTTGCATGGCTACACCTTC. The whole variable domain, filled in from reference TRBV15 and TRBJ1-2, reads DAMVIQNPRYQVTQFGKPVTLSCSQTLNHNVMYWYQQKSSQAPKLLFHYYDKDFNNEADTPDNFQSRRPNTSFCFLDIRSPGLGDTAMYLCATSRPGTGLHGYTFGSGTRLTVV.

The CDR3, as DNA: TGTGCCAGTAGGCCCGATCAGGGTCTCTATGGCTACACCTTC. Its protein is CASRPDQGLYGYTF. J is TRBJ1-2 and V is TRBV19, with D perhaps matching TRBD1 (5 bases). This CDR3 spans 14 amino acids. CDR1 and CDR2 from the germline V gene are LNHDA and SQIVND (reference sequence). V lost 6 bases to trimming and J lost 4 bases, with 15 bases between them.

A single count supports this clone. In DNA, the CDR3 is TGTGCCATCAGTGGGACTAGCGGCTCCTACGAGCAGTACTTC. Amino acids: CAISGTSGSYEQYF. V gene TRBV10-3 combines with J gene TRBJ2-7; 10 nucleotides match TRBD2. Germline assignment: CDR1 ENHRY and CDR2 SYGVKD. This CDR3 spans 14 amino acids. The V and J ends lost 4 bases and 0 bases, in that order; junction bases with no gene match: 0.

This clone was found once. This sequence joins TRBV29-1 and TRBJ2-1, with no clear D. V was shortened by 3 bases and J by 7 bases, with 10 bases between the two germline ends. Germline V gene data show CDR1 as SQVTM and CDR2 as ANQGSEA. The CDR3 has 12 amino acids. CDR3: CSVDWAVNEQFF. Written as DNA, the CDR3 is TGCAGCGTTGATTGGGCAGTTAATGAGCAGTTCTTC.

The V gene is TRBV19, the J gene TRBJ2-7; no reliable D call. The CDR3 covers 13 residues. With 6 bases removed from V and 6 bases from J, the gap between germline ends came to 15 bases. The germline CDR1 and CDR2 sequences are LNHDA and SQIVND (reference sequence). The CDR3 reads CASSGRLPGEQYF. The CDR3 DNA reads TGTGCCAGTAGCGGTCGATTGCCGGGCGAGCAGTACTTC. Variable domain in full (rest from reference TRBV19 and TRBJ2-7): DGGITQSPKYLFRKEGQNVTLSCEQNLNHDAMYWYRQDPGQGLRLIYYSQIVNDFQKGDIAEGYSVSREKKESFPLTVTSAQKNPTAFYLCASSGRLPGEQYFGPGTRLTVT.

The rearrangement links TRBV5-1 to TRBJ2-2, with TRBD2 as a possible D gene (6 bases). V was pared by 0 bases and J by 6 bases, with 12 bases between. The CDR3 is 15 residues long. Germline V gives CDR1 SGHRS, CDR2 YFSETQ. DNA of the CDR3: TGCGCCAGCAGCTTGGGCGGGACCCAGGCCGGGGAGCTGTTTTTT. Translation gives CASSLGGTQAGELFF.

The rearrangement joins TRBV29-1 to TRBJ2-7, with 9 bases aligning to TRBD1. After removal of 6 bases from V and 11 bases from J, the junction contained 5 bases not matched to a gene. This CDR3 spans 10 amino acids. Per the germline V gene, CDR1 is SQVTM and CDR2 is ANQGSEA. In DNA form, the CDR3 reads TGCAGCGTCCAAAGGGACAGGGAGTACTTC. It translates to CSVQRDREYF.

The gene calls are TRBV9 and TRBJ2-2; 7 bases fit TRBD1. Germline CDR1 is SGDLS and CDR2 is YYNGEE. The ends lost 3 bases at V and 2 bases at J; junction bases unmatched: 4. The CDR3 is made up of 15 amino acids. Here the CDR3 DNA reads TGTGCCAGCAGCGCTACAGGGGCCAACACCGGGGAGCTGTTTTTT. Translation gives CASSATGANTGELFF. The full variable domain, with the rest looked up from reference TRBV9 and TRBJ2-2, is DSGVTQTPKHLITATGQRVTLRCSPRSGDLSVYWYQQSLDQGLQFLIQYYNGEERAKGNILERFSAQQFPDLHSELNLSSLELGDSALYFCASSATGANTGELFFGEGSRLTVL.

This clone was seen just once. The germline gene is not matched at one end of the junction; a read error may be the cause. This chain uses TRBV11-2 with TRBJ2-1, with D hard to call. This CDR3 has 15 amino acids. The germline V gene has CDR1 SGHAT and CDR2 FQNNGV. The CDR3 region is CASSLGQVIWGEQFF. The CDR3 coding sequence is TGTGCCAGCAGTTTAGGCCAGGTCATCTGGGGTGAGCAGTTCTTC.

This rearrangement joins TRBV7-7 to TRBJ2-2; no firm D call. V was cut by 2 bases and J by 0 bases, with 7 bases left in between. CDR3 length: 15 residues. Germline values: CDR1 SSHAT, CDR2 FNYEAQ (reference sequence). The CDR3 loop reads CASSLSGTNTGELFF. The CDR3 DNA reads as TGTGCCAGCAGCTTATCAGGCACGAACACCGGGGAGCTGTTTTTT.

This clone appeared a single time. The CDR3 protein is CASSLLGGHWREGRYEQYF. CDR3 nucleotide sequence: TGTGCCAGCAGCTTATTAGGGGGGCACTGGCGGGAGGGCCGCTACGAGCAGTACTTC. The rearrangement links TRBV7-9 to TRBJ2-7; the match to TRBD2 covers 9 bases. The CDR3 covers 19 residues. The trim removed 2 bases at V and 3 bases at J, leaving 17 bases unmatched. Germline-derived CDR1 and CDR2 are SEHNR and FQNEAQ (reference sequence).

The chain combines TRBV6-4 with TRBJ2-1; tentatively, D is TRBD1 (5 bases). Germline CDR1 and CDR2: MRHNA and SNTAGT. The CDR3 runs to 13 residues. Trimming took 0 bases from V and 5 from J, leaving 5 bases between them. CDR3 coding DNA: TGTGCCAGCAGTGACTCGGACAACAATGAGCAGTTCTTC. This codes for CASSDSDNNEQFF.